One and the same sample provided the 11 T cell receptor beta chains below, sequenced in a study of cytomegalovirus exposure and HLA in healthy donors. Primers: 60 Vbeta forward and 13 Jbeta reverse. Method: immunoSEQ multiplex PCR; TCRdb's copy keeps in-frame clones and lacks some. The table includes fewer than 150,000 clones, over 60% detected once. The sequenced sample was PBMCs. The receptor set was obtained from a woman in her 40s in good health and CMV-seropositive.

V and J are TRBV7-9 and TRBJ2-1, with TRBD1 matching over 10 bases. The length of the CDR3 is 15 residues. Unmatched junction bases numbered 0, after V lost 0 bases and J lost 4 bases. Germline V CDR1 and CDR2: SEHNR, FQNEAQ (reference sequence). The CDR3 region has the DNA TGTGCCAGCAGCTTAGCGGGACAGGGGTACAATGAGCAGTTCTTC. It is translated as CASSLAGQGYNEQFF.

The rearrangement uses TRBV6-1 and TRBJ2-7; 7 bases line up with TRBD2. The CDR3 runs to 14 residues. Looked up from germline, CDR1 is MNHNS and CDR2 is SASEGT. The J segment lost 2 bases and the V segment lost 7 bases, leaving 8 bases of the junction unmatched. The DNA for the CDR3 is TGTGCCAGCACGTCCGGGACTACCCCCTACGAGCAGTACTTC. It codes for CASTSGTTPYEQYF.

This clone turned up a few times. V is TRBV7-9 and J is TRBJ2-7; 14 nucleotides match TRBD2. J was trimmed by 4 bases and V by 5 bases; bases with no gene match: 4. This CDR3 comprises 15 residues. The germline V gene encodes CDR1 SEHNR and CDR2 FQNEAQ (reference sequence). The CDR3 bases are TGTGCCAGCAGCCCCCGACTAGCGGGAGGGTACGAGCAGTACTTC. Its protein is CASSPRLAGGYEQYF. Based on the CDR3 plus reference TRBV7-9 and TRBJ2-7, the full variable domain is DTGVSQNPRHKITKRGQNVTFRCDPISEHNRLYWYRQTLGQGPEFLTYFQNEAQLEKSRLLSDRFSAERPKGSFSTLEIQRTEQGDSAMYLCASSPRLAGGYEQYFGPGTRLTVT.

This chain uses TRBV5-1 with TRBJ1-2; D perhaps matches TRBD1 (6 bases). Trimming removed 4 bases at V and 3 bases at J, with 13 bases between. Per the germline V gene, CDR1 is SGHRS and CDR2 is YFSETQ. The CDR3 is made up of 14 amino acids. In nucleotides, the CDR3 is TGCGCCAGCAGCCTACAGGGCGGTTACTATGGCTACACCTTC. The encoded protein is CASSLQGGYYGYTF.

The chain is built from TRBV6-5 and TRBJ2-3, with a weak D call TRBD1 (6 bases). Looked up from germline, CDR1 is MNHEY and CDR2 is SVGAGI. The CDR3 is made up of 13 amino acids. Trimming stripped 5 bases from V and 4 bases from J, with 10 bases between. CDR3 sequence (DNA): TGTGCCAGCAGTCGGGACACCCCAGATACGCAGTATTTT. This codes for CASSRDTPDTQYF.

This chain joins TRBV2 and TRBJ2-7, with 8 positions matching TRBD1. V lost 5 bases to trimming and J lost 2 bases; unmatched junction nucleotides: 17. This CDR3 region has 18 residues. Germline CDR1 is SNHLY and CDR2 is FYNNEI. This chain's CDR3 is CASSWTGNYLETAYEQYF. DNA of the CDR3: TGTGCCAGCAGTTGGACAGGGAACTACCTAGAGACAGCCTACGAGCAGTACTTC.

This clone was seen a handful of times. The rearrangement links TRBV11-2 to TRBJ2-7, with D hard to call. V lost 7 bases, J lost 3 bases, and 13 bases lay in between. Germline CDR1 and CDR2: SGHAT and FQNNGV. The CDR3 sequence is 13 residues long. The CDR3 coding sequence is TGTGCCAGCATTGCGAGGCTGTGCTACGAGCAGTACTTC. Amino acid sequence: CASIARLCYEQYF. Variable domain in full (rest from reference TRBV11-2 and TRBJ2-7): EAGVAQSPRYKIIEKRQSVAFWCNPISGHATLYWYQQILGQGPKLLIQFQNNGVVDDSQLPKDRFSAERLKGVDSTLKIQPAKLEDSAVYLCASIARLCYEQYFGPGTRLTVT.

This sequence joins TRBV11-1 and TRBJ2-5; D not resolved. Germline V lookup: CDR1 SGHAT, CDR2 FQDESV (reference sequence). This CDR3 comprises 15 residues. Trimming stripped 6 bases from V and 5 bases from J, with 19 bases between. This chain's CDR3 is CASRSLVAGWETQYF. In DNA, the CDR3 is TGTGCCAGCAGGTCTTTGGTGGCAGGATGGGAGACCCAGTACTTC.

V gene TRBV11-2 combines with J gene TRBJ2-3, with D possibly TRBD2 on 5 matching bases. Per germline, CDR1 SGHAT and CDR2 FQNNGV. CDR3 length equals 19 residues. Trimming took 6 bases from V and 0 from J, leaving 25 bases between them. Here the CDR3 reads CASRFRVGLSGSSTDTQYF. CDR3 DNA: TGTGCCAGCAGGTTTAGGGTCGGGCTAAGCGGATCTAGCACAGATACGCAGTATTTT.

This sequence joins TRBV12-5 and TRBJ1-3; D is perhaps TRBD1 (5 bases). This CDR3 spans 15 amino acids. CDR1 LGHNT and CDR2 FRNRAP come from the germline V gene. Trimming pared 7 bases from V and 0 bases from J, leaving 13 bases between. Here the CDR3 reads CASAIVGPSGNTIYF. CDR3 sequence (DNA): TGTGCTAGTGCCATCGTGGGGCCCTCTGGAAACACCATATATTTT.

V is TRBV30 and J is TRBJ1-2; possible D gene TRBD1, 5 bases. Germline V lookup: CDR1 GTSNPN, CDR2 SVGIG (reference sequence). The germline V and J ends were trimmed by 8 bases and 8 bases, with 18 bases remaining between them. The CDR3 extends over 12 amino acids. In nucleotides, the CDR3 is TGTGCCGGGGGGGAGAGGGGTTGGGGCTACACCTTC. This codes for CAGGERGWGYTF. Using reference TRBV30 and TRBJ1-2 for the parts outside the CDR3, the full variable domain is SQTIHQWPATLVQPVGSPLSLECTVEGTSNPNLYWYRQAAGRGLQLLFYSVGIGQISSEVPQNLSASRPQDRQFILSSKKLLLSDSGFYLCAGGERGWGYTFGSGTRLTVV.